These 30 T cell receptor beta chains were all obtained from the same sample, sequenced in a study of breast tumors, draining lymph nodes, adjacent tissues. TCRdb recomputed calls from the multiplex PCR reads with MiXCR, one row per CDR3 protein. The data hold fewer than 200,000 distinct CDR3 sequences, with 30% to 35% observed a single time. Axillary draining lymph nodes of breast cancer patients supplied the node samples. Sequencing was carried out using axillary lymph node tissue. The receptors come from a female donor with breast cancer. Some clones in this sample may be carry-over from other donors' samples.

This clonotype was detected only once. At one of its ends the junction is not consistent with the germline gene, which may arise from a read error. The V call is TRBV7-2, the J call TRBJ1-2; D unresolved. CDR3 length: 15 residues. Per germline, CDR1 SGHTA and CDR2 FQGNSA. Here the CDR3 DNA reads TGTGCCAGCAGCTGGGGTAGCCGGGTCCTATATGGCTACCCCTTC. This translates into CASSWGSRVLYGYPF.

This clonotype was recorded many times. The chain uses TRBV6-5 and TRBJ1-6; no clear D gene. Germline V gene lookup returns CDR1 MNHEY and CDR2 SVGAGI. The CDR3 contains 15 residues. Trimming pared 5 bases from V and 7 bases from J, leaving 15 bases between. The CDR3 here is CASSTDPGGNSPLHF. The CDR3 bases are TGTGCCAGCAGTACAGACCCGGGAGGGAATTCACCCCTCCACTTT.

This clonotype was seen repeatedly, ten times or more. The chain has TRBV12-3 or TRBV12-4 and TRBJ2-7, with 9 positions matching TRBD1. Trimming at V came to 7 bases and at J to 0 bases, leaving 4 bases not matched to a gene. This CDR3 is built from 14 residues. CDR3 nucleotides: TGTGCCAGCACTACGACAGGGGGCTCCTACGAGCAGTACTTC. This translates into CASTTTGGSYEQYF.

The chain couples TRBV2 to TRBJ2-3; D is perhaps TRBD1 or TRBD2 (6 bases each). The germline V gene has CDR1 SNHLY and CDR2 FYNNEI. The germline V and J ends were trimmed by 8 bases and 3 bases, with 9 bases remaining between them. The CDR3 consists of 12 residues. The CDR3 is CASGGPTDTQYF. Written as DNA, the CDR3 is TGTGCCAGCGGGGGGCCGACAGATACGCAGTATTTT.

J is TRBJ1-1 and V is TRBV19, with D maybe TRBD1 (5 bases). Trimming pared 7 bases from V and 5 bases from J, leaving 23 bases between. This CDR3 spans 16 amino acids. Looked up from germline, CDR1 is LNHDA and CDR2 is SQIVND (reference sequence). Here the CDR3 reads CASKTRKAGRSTEAFF. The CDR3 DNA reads TGTGCCAGTAAGACCCGTAAGGCAGGGAGATCGACTGAAGCTTTCTTT.

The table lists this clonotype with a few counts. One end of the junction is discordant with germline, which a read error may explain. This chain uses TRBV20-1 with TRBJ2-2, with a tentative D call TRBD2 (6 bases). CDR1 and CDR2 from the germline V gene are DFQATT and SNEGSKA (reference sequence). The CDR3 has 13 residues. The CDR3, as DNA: TGCAGTGCTAGCCGGGGGAACACCGGGGCGCTGTTTTTT. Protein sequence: CSASRGNTGALFF.

The CDR3 reads CASSQEASGKLFF. The CDR3 DNA sequence: TGCGCCAGCAGCCAAGAAGCTAGCGGGAAACTGTTTTTT. V gene TRBV4-1 combines with J gene TRBJ1-4; no reliable D call. The V end was cut by 0 bases, the J end by 11 bases, with 10 bases between. Germline CDR1 and CDR2: MGHRA and YSYEKL. This CDR3 spans 13 amino acids.

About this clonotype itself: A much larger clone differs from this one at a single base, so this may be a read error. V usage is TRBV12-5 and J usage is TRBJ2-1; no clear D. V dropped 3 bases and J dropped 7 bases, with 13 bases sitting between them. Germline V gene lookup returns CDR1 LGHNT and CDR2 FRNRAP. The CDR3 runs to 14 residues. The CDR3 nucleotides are TGTGCTAGTGGTTTCGTACGGCTTTCGAATGAGCAGTTCTTC. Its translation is CASGFVRLSNEQFF.

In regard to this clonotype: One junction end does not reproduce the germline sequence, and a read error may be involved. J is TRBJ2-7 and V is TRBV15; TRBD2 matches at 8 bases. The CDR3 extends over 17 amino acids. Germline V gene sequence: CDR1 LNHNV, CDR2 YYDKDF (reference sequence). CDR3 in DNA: TGTGCCACCAGCAGCTCGCCGGCGGGGGGCAACTCCTACGAGCGGTACTTC. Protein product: CATSSSPAGGNSYERYF.

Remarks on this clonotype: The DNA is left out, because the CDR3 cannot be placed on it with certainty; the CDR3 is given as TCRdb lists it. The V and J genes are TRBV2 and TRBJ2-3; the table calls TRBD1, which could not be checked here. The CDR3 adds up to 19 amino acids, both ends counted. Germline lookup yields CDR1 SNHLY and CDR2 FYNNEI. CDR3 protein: CACEAFFGQGTRPPDTQYF.

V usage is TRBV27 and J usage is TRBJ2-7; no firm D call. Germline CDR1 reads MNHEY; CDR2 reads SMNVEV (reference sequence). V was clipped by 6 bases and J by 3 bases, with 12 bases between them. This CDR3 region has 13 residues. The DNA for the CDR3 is TGTGCCAGCAGGAGGAACCGAAACTACGAGCAGTACTTC. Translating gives CASRRNRNYEQYF.

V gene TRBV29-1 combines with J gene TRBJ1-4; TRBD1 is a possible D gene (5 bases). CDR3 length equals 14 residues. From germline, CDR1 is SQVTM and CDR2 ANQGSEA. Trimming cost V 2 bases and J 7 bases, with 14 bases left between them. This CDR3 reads CSVERRGGFEKLFF. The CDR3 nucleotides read TGCAGCGTTGAAAGGCGGGGCGGGTTTGAAAAACTGTTTTTT. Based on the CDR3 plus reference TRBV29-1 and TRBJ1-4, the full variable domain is SAVISQKPSRDICQRGTSLTIQCQVDSQVTMMFWYRQQPGQSLTLIATANQGSEATYESGFVIDKFPISRPNLTFSTLTVSNMSPEDSSIYLCSVERRGGFEKLFFGSGTQLSVL.

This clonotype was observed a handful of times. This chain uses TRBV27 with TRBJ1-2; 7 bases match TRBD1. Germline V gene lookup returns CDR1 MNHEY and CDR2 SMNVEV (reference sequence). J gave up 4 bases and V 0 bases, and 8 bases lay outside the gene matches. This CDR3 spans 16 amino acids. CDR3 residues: CASSLSGEDRIYGYTF. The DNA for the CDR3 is TGTGCCAGCAGTTTATCGGGCGAGGACAGGATCTATGGCTACACCTTC.

The CDR3 DNA reads TGCGCCAGCAGCCTACAGCTCGGGGGGACAGGGAATGAAAAACTGTTTTTT. Translating it yields CASSLQLGGTGNEKLFF. This chain connects TRBV5-1 to TRBJ1-4; TRBD1 aligns across 9 bases. Losses at the gene ends were 4 bases for V and 5 bases for J; bases not matched to a gene: 12. This CDR3 has 17 amino acids. Germline values: CDR1 SGHRS, CDR2 YFSETQ.

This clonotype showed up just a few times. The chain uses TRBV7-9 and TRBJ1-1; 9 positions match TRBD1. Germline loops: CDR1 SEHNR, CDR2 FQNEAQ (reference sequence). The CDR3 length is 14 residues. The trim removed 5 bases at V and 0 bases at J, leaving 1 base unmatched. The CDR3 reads CASSGTGLNTEAFF. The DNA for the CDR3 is TGTGCCAGCAGCGGGACAGGGTTGAACACTGAAGCTTTCTTT.

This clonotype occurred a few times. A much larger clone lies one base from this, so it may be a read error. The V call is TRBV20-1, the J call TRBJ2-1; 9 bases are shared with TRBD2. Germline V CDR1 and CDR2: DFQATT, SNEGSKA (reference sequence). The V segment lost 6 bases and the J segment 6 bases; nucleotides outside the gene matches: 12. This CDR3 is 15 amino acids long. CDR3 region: CSAPGASGKSNEQFF. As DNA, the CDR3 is TGCAGTGCCCCTGGGGCTAGCGGGAAATCCAATGAGCAGTTCTTC.

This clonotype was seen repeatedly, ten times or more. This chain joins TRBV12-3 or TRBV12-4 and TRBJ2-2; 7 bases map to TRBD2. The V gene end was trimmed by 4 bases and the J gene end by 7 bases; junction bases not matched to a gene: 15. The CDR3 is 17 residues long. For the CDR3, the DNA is TGTGCCAGCAGTTGGGCCCCCGGCGGGAGCGTCGACGGGGAGCTGTTTTTT. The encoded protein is CASSWAPGGSVDGELFF.

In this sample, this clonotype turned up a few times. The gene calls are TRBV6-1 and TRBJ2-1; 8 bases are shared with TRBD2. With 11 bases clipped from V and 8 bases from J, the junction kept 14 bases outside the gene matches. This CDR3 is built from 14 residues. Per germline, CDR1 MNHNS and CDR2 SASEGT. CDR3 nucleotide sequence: TGTGCCCTCGCGACTACGGGAGGGCTCGATGAGCAGTTCTTC. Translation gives CALATTGGLDEQFF.

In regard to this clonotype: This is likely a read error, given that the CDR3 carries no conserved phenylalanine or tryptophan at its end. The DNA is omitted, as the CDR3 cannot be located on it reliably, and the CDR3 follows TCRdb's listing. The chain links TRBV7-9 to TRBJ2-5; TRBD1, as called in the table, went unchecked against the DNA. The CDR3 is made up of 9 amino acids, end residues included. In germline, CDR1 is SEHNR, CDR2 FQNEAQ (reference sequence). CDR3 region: CASSFWVYR.

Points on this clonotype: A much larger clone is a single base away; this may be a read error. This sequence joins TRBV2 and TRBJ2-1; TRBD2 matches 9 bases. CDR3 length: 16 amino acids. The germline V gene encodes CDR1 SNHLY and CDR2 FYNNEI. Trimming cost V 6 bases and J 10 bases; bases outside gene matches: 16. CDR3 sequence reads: CASRGPGGRAGGEQFF. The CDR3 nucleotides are TGTGCCAGCAGGGGACCTGGCGGGAGGGCCGGGGGGGAGCAGTTCTTC.

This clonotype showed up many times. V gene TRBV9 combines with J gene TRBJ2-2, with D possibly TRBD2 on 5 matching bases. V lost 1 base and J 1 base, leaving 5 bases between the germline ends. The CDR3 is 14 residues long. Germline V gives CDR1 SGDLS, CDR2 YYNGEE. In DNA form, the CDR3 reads TGTGCCAGCAGCGTACGGGGGAACACCGGGGAGCTGTTTTTT. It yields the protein CASSVRGNTGELFF.

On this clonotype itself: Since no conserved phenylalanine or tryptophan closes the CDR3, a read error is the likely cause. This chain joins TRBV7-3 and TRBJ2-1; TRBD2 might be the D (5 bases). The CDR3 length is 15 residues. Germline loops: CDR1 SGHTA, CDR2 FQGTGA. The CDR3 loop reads CASGLTYGDYNEQFL. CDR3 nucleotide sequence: TGTGCCAGCGGCTTAACGTACGGGGACTACAATGAGCAGTTCCTC.

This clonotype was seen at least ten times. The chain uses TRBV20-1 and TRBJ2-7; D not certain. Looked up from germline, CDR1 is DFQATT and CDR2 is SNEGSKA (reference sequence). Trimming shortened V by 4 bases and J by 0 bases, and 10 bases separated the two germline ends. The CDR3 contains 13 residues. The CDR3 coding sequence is TGCAGTGCTAAGGGCCGGAGCTCCTACGAGCAGTACTTC. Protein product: CSAKGRSSYEQYF.

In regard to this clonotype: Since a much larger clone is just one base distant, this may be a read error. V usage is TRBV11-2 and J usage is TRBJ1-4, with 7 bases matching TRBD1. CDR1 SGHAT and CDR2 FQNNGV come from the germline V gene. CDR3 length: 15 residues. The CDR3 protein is CASSFGGQIREKPFF. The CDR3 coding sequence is TGTGCCAGCAGCTTCGGGGGACAGATTCGTGAAAAACCGTTTTTT.

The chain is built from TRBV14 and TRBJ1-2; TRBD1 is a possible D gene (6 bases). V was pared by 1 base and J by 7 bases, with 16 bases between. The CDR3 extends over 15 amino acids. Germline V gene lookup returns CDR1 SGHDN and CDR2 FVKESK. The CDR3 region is CASSQAGGASGGYTF. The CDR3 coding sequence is TGTGCCAGCAGCCAAGCTGGGGGCGCGAGTGGTGGCTACACCTTC.

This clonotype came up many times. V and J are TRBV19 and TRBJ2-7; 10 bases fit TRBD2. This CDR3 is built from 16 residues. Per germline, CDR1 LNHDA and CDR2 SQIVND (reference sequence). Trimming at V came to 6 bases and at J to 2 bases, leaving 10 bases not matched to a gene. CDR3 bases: TGTGCCAGTAGGACCTCACTAGCGGGGAAACCCTACGAGCAGTACTTC. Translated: CASRTSLAGKPYEQYF.

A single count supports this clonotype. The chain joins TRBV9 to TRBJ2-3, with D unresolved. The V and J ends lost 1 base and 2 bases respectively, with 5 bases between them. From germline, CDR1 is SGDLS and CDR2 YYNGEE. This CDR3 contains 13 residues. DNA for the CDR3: TGTGCCAGCAGCGTATCGTACACAGATACGCAGTATTTT. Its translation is CASSVSYTDTQYF.

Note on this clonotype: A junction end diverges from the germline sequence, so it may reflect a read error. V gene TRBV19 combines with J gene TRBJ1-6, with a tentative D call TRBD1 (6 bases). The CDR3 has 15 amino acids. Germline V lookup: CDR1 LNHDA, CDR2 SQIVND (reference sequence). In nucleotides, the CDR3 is TGTGCCAGTAGTGCACAGGGTGAACGGAGTTCACCCCCCCACTTT. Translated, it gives CASSAQGERSSPPHF.

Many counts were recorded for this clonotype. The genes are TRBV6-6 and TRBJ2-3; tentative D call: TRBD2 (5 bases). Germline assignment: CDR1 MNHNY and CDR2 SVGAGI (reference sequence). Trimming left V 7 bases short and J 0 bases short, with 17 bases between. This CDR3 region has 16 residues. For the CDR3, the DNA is TGTGCCAGCACCCCCGGCGGGTTCTCTAGCACAGATACGCAGTATTTT. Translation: CASTPGGFSSTDTQYF.

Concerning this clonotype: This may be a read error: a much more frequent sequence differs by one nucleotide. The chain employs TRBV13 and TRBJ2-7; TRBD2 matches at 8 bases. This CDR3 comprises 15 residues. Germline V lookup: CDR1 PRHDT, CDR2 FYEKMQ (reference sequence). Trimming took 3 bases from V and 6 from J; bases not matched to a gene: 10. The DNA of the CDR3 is TGTGCCAGCAGCTTGCCGGTAGCGGGGCAGGGCGAGCAGTACTTC. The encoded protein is CASSLPVAGQGEQYF.